The source of this TCR beta chain is a study of blood T cell repertoires in COVID-19 (dated by TCRdb to about 2020). Concerning the study at large: Samples covering the acute and convalescent phases of COVID-19 were provided by collaborators in the United States, Italy and Spain. The sample metadata nearly always contained a de-identified subject ID, COVID-19 status, age in years and sex. The repertoires were released in a freely available public database meant as a resource for research on the immune response to SARS-CoV-2. Subjects who had been exposed to COVID-19, were actively infected with it, or had recovered from it provided the deeply sampled blood TCRbeta repertoires that made up the dataset. Samples were obtained from the ongoing ImmuneRACE study (first 160 participants) and from roughly 1,300 subjects provided by 6 global collaborators. The prospective study material was composed of cDNA or gDNA derived from T cells, B-cell-depleted T cells, or PBMCs. Where available, HLA class I and class II types were taken from metadata supplied by the sample provider and were not determined by assay-based typing.

Overall results and qualifications from the work: The quantity of clinical and demographic metadata differed by source and by participant and was supplied without curation.

TCRbeta CDR3 regions were amplified from genomic DNA using the immunoSEQ Assay, a bias-controlled multiplex PCR. On the study's bioinformatics: The number of nucleated cells in each sample was estimated by amplification of reference gene primers within the assay. To quantify the absolute abundance of each unique TCRbeta CDR3 rearrangement, sequence reads were collapsed and filtered. For each sample, productive Simpson clonality was calculated as the square root of Simpson's diversity index over productive rearrangements. The table was pulled from immuneACCESS by TCRdb, which kept in-frame rearrangements only. Such tables lose some clones; where checked, under half of the loss comes from unresolved V genes, and the rest has no known cause. V and J calls and clone size are those listed in that table; D and trimming were worked out from the DNA. The table for this sample lists about 47,000 clones; approximately 88% of them were counted only once. The ten largest clonotypes hold 15% of the sample.

Each collaborating institution followed its own protocols to collect whole blood in K2EDTA tubes. For TCRbeta analysis, collaborator samples were shipped as frozen whole blood, as isolated PBMCs, or as DNA extracted from either sample type. Counted from cysteine to phenylalanine, this CDR3 has 13 amino acids. Of the read, only the CDR3 DNA is kept; its 39 bases are in frame from base 1. Trimming accounts for 0 bases at V and 9 bases at J, while the number of junction bases matched to no gene is 5. The CDR1 and CDR2 encoded by the germline V gene are SGHDT and YYEEEE. As to this clone: Its antigen is unknown. One base away there is no much larger clone; base qualities are not given.

Sequenced sample: peripheral blood. This receptor was taken from a man aged 55 to 70 with active COVID-19. The chain joins TRBV5-6 to TRBJ1-2; TRBD1 aligns with 7 central bases. The CDR3 reads as follows: CASSLAGQSSYTF. The bases are TGTGCCAGCAGCTTGGCGGGACAGTCGAGCTACACCTTC.